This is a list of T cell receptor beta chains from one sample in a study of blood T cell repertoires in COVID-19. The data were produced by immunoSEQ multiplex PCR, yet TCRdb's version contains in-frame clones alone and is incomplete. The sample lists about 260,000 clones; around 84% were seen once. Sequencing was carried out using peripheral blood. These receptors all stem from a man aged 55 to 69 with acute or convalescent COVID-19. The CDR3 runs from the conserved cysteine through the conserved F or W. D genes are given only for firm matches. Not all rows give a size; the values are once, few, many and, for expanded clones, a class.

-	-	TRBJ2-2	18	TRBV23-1	TGCGCCAGCAGTCTCGAGGGCCGGGCCCCCCTTGGCTCCGGGGAGCTGTTTTTT	CASSLEGRAPLGSGELFF
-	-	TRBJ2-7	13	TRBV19	TGTGCCAGTAAGGAGACAGGAACTAGCGAGCAGTACTTC	CASKETGTSEQYF
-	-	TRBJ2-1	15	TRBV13	TGTGCCAGCAGCTTGAGGGGCGGAGGGGGGGATGAGCAGTTCTTC	CASSLRGGGGDEQFF
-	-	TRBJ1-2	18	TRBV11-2	TGTGCCAGCAGCTTACAAACAGGGCCCCTCAGAAAGGCCTATGGCTACACCTTC	CASSLQTGPLRKAYGYTF
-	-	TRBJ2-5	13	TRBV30	TGTGCCGGCTCAGGGGGGCCCCGGGAGACCCAGTACTTC	CAGSGGPRETQYF
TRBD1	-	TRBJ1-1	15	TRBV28	TGTGCCAGCAGGGGCGGCGGACAGGGTTATGCCGAAGCTTTCTTT	CASRGGGQGYAEAFF
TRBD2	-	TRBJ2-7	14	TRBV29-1	TGCAGCGTAGTACCTAGCGGGAGGACCTACGAGCAGTACTTC	CSVVPSGRTYEQYF
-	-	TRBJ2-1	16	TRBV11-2	TGTGCCAGCAGCACCCAACTAGCCCCCTCCTACAATGAGCAGTTCTTC	CASSTQLAPSYNEQFF
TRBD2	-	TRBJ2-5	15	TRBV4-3	TGCGCCAGCAGCCACCGACTAGCGGGAGCAGAGACCCAGTACTTC	CASSHRLAGAETQYF
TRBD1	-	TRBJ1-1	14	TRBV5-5	TGTGCCAGCAGCTTCCGGGACAGCTACACTGAAGCTTTCTTT	CASSFRDSYTEAFF
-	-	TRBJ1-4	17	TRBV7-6	TGTGCCAGCAGCTTAGCGCCCCTTGAGTCAACTAATGAAAAACTGTTTTTT	CASSLAPLESTNEKLFF
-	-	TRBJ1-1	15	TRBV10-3	TGTGCCATCAGTGTGGGCAGGGGATGGGACACTGAAGCTTTCTTT	CAISVGRGWDTEAFF
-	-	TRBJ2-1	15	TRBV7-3	TGTGCCAGCAGCTTAGTACCAGCCATGAGGGATGAGCAGTTCTTC	CASSLVPAMRDEQFF
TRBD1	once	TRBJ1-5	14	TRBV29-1	TGCAGCGTTCGCGGAGGGACAGGAAATCAGCCCCAGCATTTT	CSVRGGTGNQPQHF
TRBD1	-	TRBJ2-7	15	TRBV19	TGTGCCAGTAGTATAGATGGGGACAGGGCGGACGAGCAGTACTTC	CASSIDGDRADEQYF
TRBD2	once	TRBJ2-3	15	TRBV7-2	TGTGCCAGCAGCATCGGACTAGCCATCACAGATACGCAGTATTTT	CASSIGLAITDTQYF